These 28 T cell receptor beta chains originate from one sample sequenced in a study of regulatory T cells in long-lasting Graves disease. Investigators prepared the TCR beta libraries by applying iRepertoire HTBI primers and Arm-PCR of CDR3 regions. TCRdb fed the multiplex PCR reads into MiXCR, producing one record per CDR3 protein. The repertoire includes about 530,000 distinct CDR3 sequences, about 16% of them detected once, and roughly 25% sits in the top ten. The time point here: newly diagnosed GD, antithyroid drugs for less than 3 months. TCR sequences were obtained from RNA taken from PBMCs. The sample was also linked to a second study, of T cells in Graves' hyperthyroidism and ophthalmopathy.

The specimen was peripheral blood mononuclear cells (PBMCs), collected at new diagnosis, from a patient treated with antithyroid drugs. These receptors were taken from a woman aged 35 to 60 with Graves disease.

This clonotype was picked up many times. V usage is TRBV7-9 and J usage is TRBJ2-2; 8 positions agree with TRBD1. The V segment lost 3 bases and the J segment 8 bases; nucleotides outside the gene matches: 11. This CDR3 contains 16 residues. Germline V gives CDR1 SEHNR, CDR2 FQNEAQ (reference sequence). The CDR3 DNA reads as TGTGCCAGCAGCTTGCCCGGACAGGGCAGGGGAGGGGAGCTGTTTTTT. Protein sequence: CASSLPGQGRGGELFF.

The V call is TRBV6-1, the J call TRBJ2-5, with D perhaps matching TRBD1 or TRBD2 (5 bases each). Looked up from germline, CDR1 is MNHNS and CDR2 is SASEGT. V was trimmed by 8 bases and J by 4 bases, leaving 20 bases between them. The CDR3 runs 15 residues. CDR3 protein: CASYRGLSQGETQYF. The DNA of the CDR3 is TGTGCCAGCTATAGAGGGCTCTCGCAGGGAGAGACCCAGTACTTC.

The rearrangement joins TRBV7-9 to TRBJ2-2, with D perhaps TRBD1 (6 bases). Germline assignment: CDR1 SEHNR and CDR2 FQNEAQ (reference sequence). V lost 5 bases, J lost 6 bases, and 16 bases lay in between. This CDR3 spans 15 amino acids. The CDR3 bases are TGTGCCAGCAGCAATCCGGGACAAAGGGCCGGGGAGCTGTTTTTT. Translating gives CASSNPGQRAGELFF.

This clonotype occurred once. The gene calls are TRBV2 and TRBJ2-3, with 10 bases lining up with TRBD2. With V trimmed by 6 bases and J by 4 bases, 7 bases remained unmatched. This CDR3 is 15 amino acids long. CDR1 SNHLY and CDR2 FYNNEI come from the germline V gene. The CDR3 coding sequence is TGTGCCAGCAGCGACACTAGCGGGGTACCAGATACGCAGTATTTT. It specifies CASSDTSGVPDTQYF.

This clonotype was found once. This may stem from a read error, because a much larger clone lies one nucleotide away. This sequence joins TRBV20-1 and TRBJ2-7; 7 bases align to TRBD1. This CDR3 region has 17 residues. CDR1 DFQATT and CDR2 SNEGSKA come from the germline V gene (reference sequence). CDR3 residues: CGARDPRDSQTGWEQYF. The CDR3 DNA is TGCGGTGCTAGAGATCCCAGGGACAGTCAAACCGGGTGGGAGCAGTACTTC.

This clonotype has at least ten counts. V gene TRBV11-2 combines with J gene TRBJ2-1; D perhaps matches TRBD1 (6 bases). There are 15 residues in the CDR3. The germline V gene encodes CDR1 SGHAT and CDR2 FQNNGV. V lost 4 bases and J 6 bases, leaving 16 bases between the germline ends. CDR3 residues: CASSYSGVPVNEQFF. The CDR3 DNA follows: TGTGCCAGCAGCTACTCAGGGGTTCCGGTCAATGAGCAGTTCTTC.

As regards this clonotype: This may be a read error, as it is one base from a much larger clone. The chain links TRBV11-1 to TRBJ2-1; D remains ambiguous. Looked up from germline, CDR1 is SGHAT and CDR2 is FQDESV (reference sequence). The CDR3 loop spans 12 amino acids. Written as DNA, the CDR3 is TGTGCCGGCAGCGTCCAGACCCCCGAGCAGTTCTTC. This encodes CAGSVQTPEQFF.

In its sample, this clonotype was seen a few times. The chain carries TRBV27 and TRBJ2-6; D assignment may be TRBD1 or TRBD2 (5 bases each). This CDR3 spans 17 amino acids. V was cut by 3 bases and J by 0 bases, with 12 bases left in between. The germline V gene encodes CDR1 MNHEY and CDR2 SMNVEV (reference sequence). The CDR3 protein is CASSLRGRVSGANVLTF. CDR3 bases: TGTGCCAGCAGTTTGAGGGGCAGGGTCTCTGGGGCCAACGTCCTGACTTTC.

The chain is built from TRBV5-5 and TRBJ1-4, with D hard to call. The ends were cut back, 1 base at V and 5 bases at J, with 9 bases in the middle. The CDR3 extends over 14 amino acids. Germline V gene lookup returns CDR1 SGHKS and CDR2 YYEKEE (reference sequence). CDR3 nucleotide sequence: TGTGCCAGCAGCTTGAAGCGACTCAATGAAAAACTGTTTTTT. Amino acids: CASSLKRLNEKLFF.

The chain combines TRBV4-1 with TRBJ2-7, with 7 bases lining up with TRBD1. Trimming took 4 bases from V and 4 from J; bases not matched to a gene: 10. The CDR3 sequence is 15 residues long. Germline lookup yields CDR1 MGHRA and CDR2 YSYEKL. The CDR3 spells CASSRTGTDQYEQYF. For the CDR3, the DNA is TGCGCCAGCAGCCGAACCGGGACAGATCAATACGAGCAGTACTTC.

This clonotype was observed many times. The gene calls are TRBV11-2 and TRBJ2-1; TRBD1 or TRBD2 may be the D gene (6 bases each). The DNA end favors TRBJ2-5, so the J call may be wrong. The germline V gene has CDR1 SGHAT and CDR2 FQNNGV. CDR3 length equals 15 residues. This CDR3 is CASSLKGGGPETQYF. DNA for the CDR3: TGTGCCAGCAGCTTGAAGGGTGGGGGGCCGGAGACCCAGTACTTC.

This clonotype turned up a few times. This chain uses TRBV7-9 with TRBJ2-4; D possibly corresponds to TRBD1 (7 bases). From germline, CDR1 is SEHNR and CDR2 FQNEAQ (reference sequence). This CDR3 spans 12 amino acids. The V gene lost 5 bases and the J gene lost 11 bases, with 13 bases spanning the gap. The CDR3: CASSATGEVQYF. The CDR3 DNA sequence: TGTGCCAGCAGCGCCACAGGGGAGGTTCAGTACTTC.

DNA for the CDR3: TGTGCCGAAAACACGGCGGGGGGCGGGAATGAGCAGTTCTTC. This encodes CAENTAGGGNEQFF. The chain recombines TRBV7-9 with TRBJ2-1; TRBD2 matches 8 bases. Germline assignment: CDR1 SEHNR and CDR2 FQNEAQ (reference sequence). CDR3 length: 14 residues. V shed 11 bases and J 7 bases; nucleotides not matched to a gene: 13.

This clonotype was picked up a small number of times. The chain is built from TRBV11-2 and TRBJ2-1, with D unclear. CDR3 length equals 10 residues. The germline CDR1 and CDR2 sequences are SGHAT and FQNNGV. V gave up 4 bases and J gave up 9 bases, with 4 bases separating them. DNA of the CDR3: TGTGCCAGCAGCTCCATTGAGCAGTTCTTC. Its translation is CASSSIEQFF.

The V gene is TRBV28, the J gene TRBJ1-5; possibly TRBD1 for D (6 bases). The CDR3 is 15 amino acids. CDR1 is MDHEN and CDR2 is SYDVKM in the germline V gene. Trimming took 4 bases from V and 7 from J, leaving 17 bases between them. The CDR3 nucleotides are TGTGCCAGCAGTTCTTACAGGGAGTCGGAGCAGCCCCAGCATTTT. This translates into CASSSYRESEQPQHF.

The V and J genes are TRBV14 and TRBJ1-6; TRBD1 might be the D (5 bases). V shed 4 bases and J shed 9 bases, with 13 bases lying between them. The CDR3 has 14 residues. Germline values: CDR1 SGHDN, CDR2 FVKESK. The CDR3 region is CASSPGLWGSPLHF. The CDR3 coding sequence is TGTGCCAGCAGCCCGGGACTCTGGGGTTCACCCCTCCACTTT.

Of note for this clonotype: A much larger clone is a single base away; this may be a read error. The genes are TRBV6-2 or TRBV6-3 and TRBJ2-6; a possible D gene is TRBD1 (5 bases). The CDR3 extends over 18 amino acids. The germline V gene encodes CDR1 MNHEY and CDR2 SVGEGT. This chain's CDR3 is CASSEYYQVYSGASVLTF. The CDR3 nucleotides are TGTGCCAGCAGTGAATATTATCAGGTGTACTCTGGGGCCAGCGTCCTGACTTTC.

This clonotype has only a few counts. The gene calls are TRBV5-1 and TRBJ2-1; 8 bases fit TRBD1. V dropped 7 bases and J dropped 3; count of bases not matched to a gene: 9. Germline V gene sequence: CDR1 SGHRS, CDR2 YFSETQ. CDR3 length equals 15 residues. The CDR3 DNA is TGCGCCAGCTGCACCGGGACAGGAAACTACAATGAGCAGTTCTTC. This translates into CASCTGTGNYNEQFF.

This clonotype showed up many times. This chain's CDR3 is CASSPNQSRLGYTF. CDR3 DNA sequence: TGCGCCAGCAGCCCGAATCAAAGTCGGTTGGGATACACCTTC. This chain uses TRBV5-1 with TRBJ1-2; no clear D. The CDR3 is 14 amino acids. Trimming left V 4 bases short and J 11 bases short, with 21 bases between. Germline assignment: CDR1 SGHRS and CDR2 YFSETQ.

This clonotype was recorded a few times. The V and J genes are TRBV7-3 and TRBJ2-5, with TRBD1 matching 7 bases. Germline CDR1 is SGHTA and CDR2 is FQGTGA. V was clipped by 4 bases and J by 1 base; unmatched bases: 3. The CDR3 runs to 14 residues. CDR3 loop: CASSSTGAQETQYF. In DNA form, the CDR3 reads TGTGCCAGCAGCTCCACAGGGGCCCAAGAGACCCAGTACTTC.

CDR3 DNA sequence: TGCGCCAGCAGCTTGACGGACAGCACCTACGAGCAGTACTTC. It encodes CASSLTDSTYEQYF. This chain links TRBV5-1 with TRBJ2-7, with D possibly TRBD1 on 6 matching bases. This CDR3 spans 14 amino acids. The V end was cut by 1 base, the J end by 2 bases, with 10 bases between. Germline CDR1 is SGHRS and CDR2 is YFSETQ.

Of note for this clonotype: One junction end does not reproduce the germline sequence, and a read error may be involved. V and J are TRBV7-9 and TRBJ1-1; D is uncertain. The germline CDR1 and CDR2 sequences are SEHNR and FQNEAQ (reference sequence). CDR3 length equals 13 residues. CDR3 in amino acids: CASGLEAYTEAFF. The CDR3 DNA sequence: TGTGCCAGCGGCTTAGAGGCCTACACTGAAGCTTTCTTT.

In its sample, this clonotype was seen a few times. CDR3 region: CASSLAKGQTIEAFF. The CDR3 nucleotides read TGTGCCAGCAGTTTAGCGAAAGGACAAACGATCGAAGCTTTCTTT. This rearrangement joins TRBV12-3 or TRBV12-4 to TRBJ1-1, with D perhaps TRBD1 (5 bases). CDR3 length: 15 residues. Deletions cut 0 bases from V and 8 bases from J, with 16 bases between.

The chain is built from TRBV12-3 or TRBV12-4 and TRBJ1-6; no firm D call. V lost 2 bases to trimming and J lost 14 bases, with 13 bases between them. The CDR3 is made up of 13 amino acids. CDR3 in DNA: TGTGCCAGCAGTTTAACGACGGACGGGGCCCTCCACTTT. Amino acid sequence: CASSLTTDGALHF.

The sample holds many counts of this clonotype. The chain couples TRBV7-9 to TRBJ1-1; perhaps TRBD1 as D (5 bases). The V gene's germline CDR1 is SEHNR and CDR2 FQNEAQ (reference sequence). Trimming removed 3 bases at V and 8 bases at J, with 16 bases between. The CDR3 length is 14 residues. CDR3 sequence: CASSFEAGSSEAFF. DNA for the CDR3: TGTGCCAGCAGCTTCGAGGCAGGGAGCAGCGAAGCTTTCTTT.

At least ten counts were recorded for this clonotype. J is TRBJ2-3 and V is TRBV28, with 8 nucleotides matching TRBD2. V shed 6 bases and J 3 bases; nucleotides not matched to a gene: 5. The germline gives CDR1 MDHEN, CDR2 SYDVKM. CDR3 length: 14 residues. The CDR3 DNA follows: TGTGCCAGCAGCATCGGGGGGGCAACAGATACGCAGTATTTT. Protein sequence: CASSIGGATDTQYF.

The sample holds a few counts of this clonotype. This sequence joins TRBV7-6 and TRBJ2-7; no definite D call. V lost 2 bases to trimming and J lost 6 bases, with 8 bases between them. The CDR3 spans 12 residues. The germline CDR1 and CDR2 sequences are SGHVS and FNYEAQ. CDR3 bases: TGTGCCAGCAGCTTACCTGTCGGCGAGCAGTACTTC. Its protein product is CASSLPVGEQYF.

Of note for this clonotype: A much larger clone differs by one base, so this may be a read error. The gene calls are TRBV11-2 and TRBJ2-5; 7 bases agree with TRBD1. This CDR3 comprises 15 residues. The J segment lost 6 bases and the V segment lost 5 bases, leaving 12 bases of the junction unmatched. Germline values: CDR1 SGHAT, CDR2 FQNNGV. The CDR3 sequence: CASSPTTGRRKTQYF. In DNA form, the CDR3 reads TGTGCCAGCAGCCCAACGACAGGGCGACGGAAGACCCAGTACTTC.